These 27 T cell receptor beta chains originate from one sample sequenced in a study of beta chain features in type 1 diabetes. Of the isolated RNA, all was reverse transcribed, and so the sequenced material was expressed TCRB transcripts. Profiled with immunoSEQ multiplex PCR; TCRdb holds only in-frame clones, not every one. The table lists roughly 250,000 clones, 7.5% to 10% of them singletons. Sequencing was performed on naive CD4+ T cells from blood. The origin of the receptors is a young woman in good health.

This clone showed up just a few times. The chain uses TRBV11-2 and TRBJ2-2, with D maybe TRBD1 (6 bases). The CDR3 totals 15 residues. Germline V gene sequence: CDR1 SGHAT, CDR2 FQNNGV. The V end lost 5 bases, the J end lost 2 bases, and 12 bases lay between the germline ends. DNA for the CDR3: TGTGCCAGCAGCCCCGACAGGTCCAACACCGGGGAGCTGTTTTTT. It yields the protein CASSPDRSNTGELFF.

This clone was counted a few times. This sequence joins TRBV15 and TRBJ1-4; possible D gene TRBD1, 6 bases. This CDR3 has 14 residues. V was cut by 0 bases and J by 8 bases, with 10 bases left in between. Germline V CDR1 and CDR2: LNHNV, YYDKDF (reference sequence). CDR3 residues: CATSREQGWEKLFF. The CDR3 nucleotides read TGTGCCACCAGCAGAGAACAGGGCTGGGAAAAACTGTTTTTT.

Written as DNA, the CDR3 is TGCGCCAGCAGCGGAAGCACAGTGTACCAAGAGACCCAGTACTTC. It translates to CASSGSTVYQETQYF. The chain carries TRBV5-1 and TRBJ2-5; D is unresolved. Germline CDR1 is SGHRS and CDR2 is YFSETQ. Trimming shortened V by 4 bases and J by 0 bases, and 13 bases separated the two germline ends. The CDR3 loop spans 15 amino acids.

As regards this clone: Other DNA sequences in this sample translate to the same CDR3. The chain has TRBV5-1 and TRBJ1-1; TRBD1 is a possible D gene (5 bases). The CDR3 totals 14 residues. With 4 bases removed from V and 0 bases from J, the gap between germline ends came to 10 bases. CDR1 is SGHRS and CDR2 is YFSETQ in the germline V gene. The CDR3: CASSRTGVNTEAFF. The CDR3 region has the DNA TGCGCCAGCAGCAGAACAGGCGTGAACACTGAAGCTTTCTTT.

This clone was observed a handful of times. The CDR3 bases are TGTGCCATCGCGAGGCTAGCTCAAGAGACCCAGTACTTC. It yields the protein CAIARLAQETQYF. The V and J genes are TRBV10-3 and TRBJ2-5; TRBD2 is a possible D gene (5 bases). V was shortened by 8 bases and J by 2 bases, with 12 bases between the two germline ends. Germline values: CDR1 ENHRY, CDR2 SYGVKD. This CDR3 spans 13 amino acids.

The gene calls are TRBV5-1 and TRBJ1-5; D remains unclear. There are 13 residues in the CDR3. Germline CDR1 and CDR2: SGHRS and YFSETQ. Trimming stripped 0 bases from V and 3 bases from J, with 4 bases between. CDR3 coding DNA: TGCGCCAGCAGCTTGGAAGCCAATCAGCCCCAGCATTTT. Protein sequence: CASSLEANQPQHF.

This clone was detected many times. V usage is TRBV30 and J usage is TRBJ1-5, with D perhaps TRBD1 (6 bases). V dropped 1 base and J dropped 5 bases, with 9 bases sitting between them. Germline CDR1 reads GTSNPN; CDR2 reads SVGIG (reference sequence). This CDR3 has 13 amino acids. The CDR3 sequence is CAWSAGVHQPQHF. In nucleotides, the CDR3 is TGTGCCTGGAGTGCAGGGGTTCATCAGCCCCAGCATTTT.

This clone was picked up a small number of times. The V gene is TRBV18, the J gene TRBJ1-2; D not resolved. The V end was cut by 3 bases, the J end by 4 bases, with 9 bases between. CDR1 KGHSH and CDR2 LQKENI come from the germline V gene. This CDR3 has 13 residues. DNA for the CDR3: TGTGCCAGCTCACCTACGGGGATCTATGGCTACACCTTC. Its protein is CASSPTGIYGYTF.

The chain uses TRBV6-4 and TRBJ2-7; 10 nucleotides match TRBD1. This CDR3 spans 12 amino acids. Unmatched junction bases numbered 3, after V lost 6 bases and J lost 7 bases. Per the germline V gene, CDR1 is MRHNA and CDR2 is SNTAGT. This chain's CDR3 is CASSGQGGEQYF. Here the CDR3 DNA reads TGTGCCAGCAGCGGACAGGGGGGAGAGCAGTACTTC.

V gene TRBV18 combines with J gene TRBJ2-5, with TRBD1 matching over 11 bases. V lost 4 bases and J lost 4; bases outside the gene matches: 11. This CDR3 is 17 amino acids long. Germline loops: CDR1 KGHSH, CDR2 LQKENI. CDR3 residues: CASSLTRDRGSGETQYF. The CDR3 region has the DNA TGTGCCAGCTCACTAACGCGGGACAGGGGGTCGGGAGAGACCCAGTACTTC. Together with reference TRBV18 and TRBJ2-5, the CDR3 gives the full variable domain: NAGVMQNPRHLVRRRGQEARLRCSPMKGHSHVYWYRQLPEEGLKFMVYLQKENIIDESGMPKERFSAEFPKEGPSILRIQQVVRGDSAAYFCASSLTRDRGSGETQYFGPGTRLLVL.

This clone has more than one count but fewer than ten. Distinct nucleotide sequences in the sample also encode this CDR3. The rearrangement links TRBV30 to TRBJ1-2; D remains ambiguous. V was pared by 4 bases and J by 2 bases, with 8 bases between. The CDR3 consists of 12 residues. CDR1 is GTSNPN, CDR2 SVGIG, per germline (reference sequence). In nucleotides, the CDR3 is TGTGCCTGGACAGGTGGAAACTATGGCTACACCTTC. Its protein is CAWTGGNYGYTF.

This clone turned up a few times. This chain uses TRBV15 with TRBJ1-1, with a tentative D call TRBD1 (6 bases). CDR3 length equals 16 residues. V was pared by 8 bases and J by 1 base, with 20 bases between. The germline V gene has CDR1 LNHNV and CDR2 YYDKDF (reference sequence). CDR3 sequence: CATRGGREGANTEAFF. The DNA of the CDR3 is TGTGCCACCCGAGGGGGACGGGAGGGAGCGAACACTGAAGCTTTCTTT.

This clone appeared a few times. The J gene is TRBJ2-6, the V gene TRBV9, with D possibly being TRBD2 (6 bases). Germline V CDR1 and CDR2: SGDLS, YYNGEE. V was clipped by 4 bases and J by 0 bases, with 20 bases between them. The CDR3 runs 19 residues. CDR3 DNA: TGTGCCAGCAGCCCGGGACTTGGGGGTGCGGGCTCTGGGGCCAACGTCCTGACTTTC. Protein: CASSPGLGGAGSGANVLTF.

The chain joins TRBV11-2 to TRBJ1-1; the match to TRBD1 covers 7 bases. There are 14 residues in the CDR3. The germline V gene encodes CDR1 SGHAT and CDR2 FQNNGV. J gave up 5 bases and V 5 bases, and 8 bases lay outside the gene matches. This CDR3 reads CASSQRQGRTEAFF. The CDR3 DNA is TGTGCCAGCAGCCAACGACAGGGCCGGACTGAAGCTTTCTTT.

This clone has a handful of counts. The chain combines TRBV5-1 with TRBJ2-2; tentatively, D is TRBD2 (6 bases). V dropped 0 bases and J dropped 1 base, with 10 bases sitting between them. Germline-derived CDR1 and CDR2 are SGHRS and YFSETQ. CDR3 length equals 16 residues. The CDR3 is CASSLVPGVNTGELFF. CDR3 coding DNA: TGCGCCAGCAGCTTGGTGCCGGGAGTGAACACCGGGGAGCTGTTTTTT.

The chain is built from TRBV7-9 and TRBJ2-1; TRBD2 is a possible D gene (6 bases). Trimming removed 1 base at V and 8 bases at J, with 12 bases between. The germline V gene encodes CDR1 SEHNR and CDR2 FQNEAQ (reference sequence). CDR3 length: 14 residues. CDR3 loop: CASSLGVSGHEQFF. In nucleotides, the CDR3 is TGTGCCAGCAGCTTAGGGGTTAGCGGTCATGAGCAGTTCTTC. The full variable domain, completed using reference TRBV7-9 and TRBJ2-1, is DTGVSQNPRHKITKRGQNVTFRCDPISEHNRLYWYRQTLGQGPEFLTYFQNEAQLEKSRLLSDRFSAERPKGSFSTLEIQRTEQGDSAMYLCASSLGVSGHEQFFGPGTRLTVL.

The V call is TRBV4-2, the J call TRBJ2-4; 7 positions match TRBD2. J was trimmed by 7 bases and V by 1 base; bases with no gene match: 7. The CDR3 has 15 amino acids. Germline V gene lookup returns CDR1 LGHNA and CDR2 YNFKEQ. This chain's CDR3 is CASSQVSGEGNIQYF. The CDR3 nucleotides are TGTGCCAGCAGCCAAGTCTCTGGGGAGGGCAACATTCAGTACTTC.

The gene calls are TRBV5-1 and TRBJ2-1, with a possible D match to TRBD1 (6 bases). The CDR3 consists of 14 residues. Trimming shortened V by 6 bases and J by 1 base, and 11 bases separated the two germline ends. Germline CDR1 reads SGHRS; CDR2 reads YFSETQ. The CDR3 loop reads CASTLDRSYNEQFF. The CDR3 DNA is TGCGCCAGCACCCTCGACAGGTCCTACAATGAGCAGTTCTTC.

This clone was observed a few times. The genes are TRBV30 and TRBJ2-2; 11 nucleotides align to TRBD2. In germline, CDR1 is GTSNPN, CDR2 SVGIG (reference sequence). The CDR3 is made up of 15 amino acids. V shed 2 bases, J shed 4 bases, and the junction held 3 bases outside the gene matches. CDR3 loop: CAWSPGTSGTGELFF. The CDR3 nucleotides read TGTGCCTGGAGTCCCGGGACTAGCGGCACCGGGGAGCTGTTTTTT.

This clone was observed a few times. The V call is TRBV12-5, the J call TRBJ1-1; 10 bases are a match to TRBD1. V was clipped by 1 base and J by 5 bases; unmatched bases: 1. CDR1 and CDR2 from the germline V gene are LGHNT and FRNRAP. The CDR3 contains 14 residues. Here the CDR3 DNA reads TGTGCTAGTGGTTTGGGACAGGGGGCTACTGAAGCTTTCTTT. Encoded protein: CASGLGQGATEAFF.

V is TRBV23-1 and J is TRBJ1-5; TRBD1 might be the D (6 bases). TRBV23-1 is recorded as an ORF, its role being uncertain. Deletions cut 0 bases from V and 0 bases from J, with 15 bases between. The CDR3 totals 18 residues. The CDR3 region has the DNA TGCGCCAGCAGTCAATCGAACAGGGAGTCGGATAGCAATCAGCCCCAGCATTTT. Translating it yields CASSQSNRESDSNQPQHF.

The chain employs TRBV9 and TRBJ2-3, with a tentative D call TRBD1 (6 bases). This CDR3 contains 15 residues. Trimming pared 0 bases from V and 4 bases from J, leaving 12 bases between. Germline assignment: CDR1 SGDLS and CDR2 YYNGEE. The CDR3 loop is CASSVEGVPPDTQYF. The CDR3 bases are TGTGCCAGCAGCGTAGAGGGGGTACCCCCAGATACGCAGTATTTT. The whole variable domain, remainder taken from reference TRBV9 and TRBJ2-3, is DSGVTQTPKHLITATGQRVTLRCSPRSGDLSVYWYQQSLDQGLQFLIQYYNGEERAKGNILERFSAQQFPDLHSELNLSSLELGDSALYFCASSVEGVPPDTQYFGPGTRLTVL.

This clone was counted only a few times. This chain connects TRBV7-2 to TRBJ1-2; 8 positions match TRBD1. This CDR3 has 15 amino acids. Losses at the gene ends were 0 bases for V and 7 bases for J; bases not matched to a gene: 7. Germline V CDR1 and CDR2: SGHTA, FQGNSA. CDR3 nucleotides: TGTGCCAGCAGCTTAGCAGTGACAGGGGTATTTGGCTACACCTTC. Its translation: CASSLAVTGVFGYTF.

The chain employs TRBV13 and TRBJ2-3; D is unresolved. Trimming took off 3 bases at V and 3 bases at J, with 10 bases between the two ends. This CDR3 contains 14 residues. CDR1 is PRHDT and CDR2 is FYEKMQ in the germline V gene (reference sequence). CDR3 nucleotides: TGTGCCAGCAGCTTGCGCCAGGAAACAGATACGCAGTATTTT. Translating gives CASSLRQETDTQYF.

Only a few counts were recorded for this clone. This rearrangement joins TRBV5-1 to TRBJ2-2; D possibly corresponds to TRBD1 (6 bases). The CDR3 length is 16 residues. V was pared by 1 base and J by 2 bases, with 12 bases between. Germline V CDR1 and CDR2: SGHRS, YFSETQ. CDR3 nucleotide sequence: TGCGCCAGCAGCTTGAAAAGGGGGAGTAACACCGGGGAGCTGTTTTTT. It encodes CASSLKRGSNTGELFF.

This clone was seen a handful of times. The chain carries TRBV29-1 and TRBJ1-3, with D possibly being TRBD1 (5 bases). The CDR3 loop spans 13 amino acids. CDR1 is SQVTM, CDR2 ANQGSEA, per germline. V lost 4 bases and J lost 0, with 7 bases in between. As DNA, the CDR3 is TGCAGCGTTGCCAGGGACTCTGGAAACACCATATATTTT. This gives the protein CSVARDSGNTIYF. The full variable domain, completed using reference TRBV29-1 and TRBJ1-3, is SAVISQKPSRDICQRGTSLTIQCQVDSQVTMMFWYRQQPGQSLTLIATANQGSEATYESGFVIDKFPISRPNLTFSTLTVSNMSPEDSSIYLCSVARDSGNTIYFGEGSWLTVV.

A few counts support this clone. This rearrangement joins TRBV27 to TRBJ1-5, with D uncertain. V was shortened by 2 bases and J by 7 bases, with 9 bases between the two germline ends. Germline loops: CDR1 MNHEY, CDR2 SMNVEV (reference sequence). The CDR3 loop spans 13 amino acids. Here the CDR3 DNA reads TGTGCCAGCAGTTTAAGGCGGGGACAGCCCCAGCATTTT. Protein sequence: CASSLRRGQPQHF.